Here is one T cell receptor (beta chain) with its context. The study ran its PCR with 60 Vbeta and 13 Jbeta primers. The repertoire was sequenced with immunoSEQ multiplex PCR; TCRdb's copy has only in-frame clones and lacks some. The sample includes more than 95,000 clones, roughly 74% seen only once; the top ten take 3.6%. The data stem from a study of cytomegalovirus exposure and HLA in healthy donors. Sequencing was done on a sample of PBMCs. The origin of this receptor is a middle-aged man in good health and CMV-seronegative.

CDR3 amino acids: CASSYVGRDFDEQFF. The CDR3 DNA is TGTGCCAGCAGTTACGTGGGCAGGGACTTCGATGAGCAGTTCTTC. The chain employs TRBV6-5 and TRBJ2-1; the D gene is possibly TRBD2 (6 bases). Germline V gene data show CDR1 as MNHEY and CDR2 as SVGAGI. Trimming took off 2 bases at V and 8 bases at J, with 16 bases between the two ends. The CDR3 contains 15 residues.